The entry below describes one T cell receptor beta chain. Its target is unknown. This sample is drawn from a study of CD8+CD57+ T cells in acquired aplastic anemia. Study context: Sorting CD4+ and CD8+ cells gave DNA averaging approximately 3 ug.

Findings and limits, study-wide: Shared by patients and controls, almost 30 CD8+ CDR3s were abundant in patients.

Genomic DNA, the template, was used for profiling of the TCR beta VDJ and CDR3. TCRdb called the reads again in MiXCR, with one record for every CDR3 protein. Here the sample spans some 120,000 distinct CDR3 sequences, under 65% being singletons. Only patients with CD8+CD57+ cell expansion on flow cytometry were chosen for sequencing. The TCR originated in a human donor with aplastic anemia. The sequenced sample was sorted CD4+, CD8+, or CD8+CD57+ T cells (not recorded which) from PBMCs.

The CDR3 DNA follows: TGTGCCAGCAGCTTAGAGTGCGAGCAGTTCTTC. Its translation: CASSLECEQFF. The chain links TRBV7-2 to TRBJ2-1; no clear D. This CDR3 has 11 amino acids. Germline V CDR1 and CDR2: SGHTA, FQGNSA. V was trimmed by 1 base and J by 10 bases, leaving 5 bases between them.